This T cell receptor (beta chain) was sequenced during a study of monozygotic twins with inflammatory bowel disease. Using the 5' RACE reads, TCRdb records one entry per CDR3 protein without DNA. The table lists some 210,000 distinct CDR3 sequences. Sequencing used blood. This clonotype originated in a human donor with ulcerative colitis or Crohn's disease, or a healthy co-twin of an affected twin (not recorded which).

CDR3 in amino acids: CASSYVDRPLEQYF. The rearrangement uses TRBV6-5 and TRBJ2-7. The germline V gene has CDR1 MNHEY and CDR2 SVGAGI. The CDR3 sequence is 14 residues long.